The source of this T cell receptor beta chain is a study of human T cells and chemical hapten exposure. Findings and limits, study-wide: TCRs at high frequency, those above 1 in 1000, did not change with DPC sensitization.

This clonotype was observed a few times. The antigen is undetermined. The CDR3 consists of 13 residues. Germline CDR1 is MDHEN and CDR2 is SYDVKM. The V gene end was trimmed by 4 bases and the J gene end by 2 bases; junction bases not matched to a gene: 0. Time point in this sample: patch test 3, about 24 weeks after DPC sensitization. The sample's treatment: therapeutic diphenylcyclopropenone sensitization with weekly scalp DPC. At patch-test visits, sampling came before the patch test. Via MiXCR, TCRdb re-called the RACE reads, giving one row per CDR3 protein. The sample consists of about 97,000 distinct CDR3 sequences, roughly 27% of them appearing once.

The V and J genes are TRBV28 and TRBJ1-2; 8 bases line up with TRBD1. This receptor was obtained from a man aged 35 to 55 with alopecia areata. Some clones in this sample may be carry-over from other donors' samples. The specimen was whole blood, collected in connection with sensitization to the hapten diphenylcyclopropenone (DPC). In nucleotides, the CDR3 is TGTGCCAGCAGTTGGACAGGGAACTATGGCTACACCTTC. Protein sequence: CASSWTGNYGYTF.